This T cell receptor (beta chain) derives from a study of CD8 T cells in ankylosing spondylitis. The V and J ends lost 0 bases and 4 bases respectively, with 12 bases between them. The germline CDR1 and CDR2 sequences are SGHVS and FNYEAQ. CDR3 length: 15 residues. TCRdb re-derived calls from the 5' RACE reads in MiXCR, one entry per CDR3 protein. The sample has about 240,000 distinct CDR3 sequences, around 10% seen once. Broader study findings: Reported data indicate significant enrichment of disease-linked clones within matched ankylosing spondylitis synovial fluid.

At least ten counts were recorded for this clonotype. Antigen specificity is unknown. The sample was blood, either unsorted or a sorted T cell fraction (not recorded which). This clonotype was obtained from a male donor with ankylosing spondylitis or in good health (not recorded which). The chain combines TRBV7-6 with TRBJ1-1; the D gene is possibly TRBD1 (6 bases). This CDR3 reads CASSLAGRGSTEAFF. As DNA, the CDR3 is TGTGCCAGCAGCTTAGCGGGCAGGGGTAGCACTGAAGCTTTCTTT.